A single sample gave rise to the 2 T cell receptor beta chains below, sequenced in a study of T cells in localized non-small cell lung cancer. The assay was immunoSEQ multiplex PCR, and TCRdb's table has in-frame clones only and misses some. The sample carries about 60,000 clones, about nine tenths recorded once. The source material was peripheral blood, sampled before any cancer treatment. These receptor sequences come from a woman aged 35-75 years with stage I lung adenocarcinoma.

This chain joins TRBV12-5 and TRBJ2-4; 8 bases align to TRBD2. The CDR3 spans 17 residues. V was clipped by 5 bases and J by 0 bases; unmatched bases: 9. Germline loops: CDR1 LGHNT, CDR2 FRNRAP. In DNA form, the CDR3 reads TGTGCTAGTGGTAAGGAGCGGGGGATACTAGCCAAAAACATTCAGTACTTC. Its translation is CASGKERGILAKNIQYF.

The chain couples TRBV7-2 to TRBJ2-3; 13 positions match TRBD2. V shed 5 bases and J 0 bases; nucleotides not matched to a gene: 8. CDR1 and CDR2 from the germline V gene are SGHTA and FQGNSA. The CDR3 sequence is 18 residues long. The CDR3 sequence: CASSPTSGGATSTDTQYF. The CDR3 DNA follows: TGTGCCAGCAGCCCTACTAGCGGGGGGGCTACTAGCACAGATACGCAGTATTTT.